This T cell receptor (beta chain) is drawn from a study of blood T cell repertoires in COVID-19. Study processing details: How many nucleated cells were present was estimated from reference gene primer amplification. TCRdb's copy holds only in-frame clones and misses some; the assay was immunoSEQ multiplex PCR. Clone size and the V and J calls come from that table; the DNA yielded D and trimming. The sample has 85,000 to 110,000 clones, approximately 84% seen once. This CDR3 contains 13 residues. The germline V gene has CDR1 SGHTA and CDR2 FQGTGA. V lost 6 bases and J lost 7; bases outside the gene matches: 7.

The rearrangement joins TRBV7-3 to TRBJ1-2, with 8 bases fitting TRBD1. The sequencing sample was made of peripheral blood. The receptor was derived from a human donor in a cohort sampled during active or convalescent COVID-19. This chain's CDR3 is CASSSDRGGGYTF. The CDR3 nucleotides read TGTGCCAGCAGTTCTGACAGGGGAGGTGGCTACACCTTC.